This T cell receptor (beta chain) appears in the sequencing data of a study of shared clonotypes between healthy human individuals. General study results and limits: Against clonotypes common to all four donors, non-shared ones had lower generation probabilities. Expectations were that clonotype sharing among donors would be affected by sequencing depth.

This clone was observed at least ten times. Its antigen is as yet unknown. V shed 6 bases, J shed 8 bases, and the junction held 8 bases outside the gene matches. The CDR3 runs 14 residues. Germline V lookup: CDR1 SNHLY, CDR2 FYNNEI. Method: immunoSEQ multiplex PCR; TCRdb's copy keeps in-frame clones and lacks some. The sample yields 1 million to 1.2 million clones, 77% seen once. This TCR was recovered from a man aged 18 to 30 in good health. Some clones in this sample may be carry-over from other donors' samples. This chain connects TRBV2 to TRBJ1-4, with 8 positions matching TRBD1. The source material was memory CD4+ T cells from PBMCs. The subset was: CD45RA-negative fraction. CDR3 in DNA: TGTGCCAGCAGCCTCGGACAGGGAGGGGAAAAACTGTTTTTT. It codes for CASSLGQGGEKLFF.